The clone carrying this T cell receptor (beta chain) was found once. The data stem from a study of blood T cell repertoires in COVID-19. Study context: Collection of acute and convalescent COVID-19 samples took place in the United States, Italy and Spain. PBMCs, B-cell-depleted T cells, or T cells provided the cDNA or gDNA that made up the material.

Per the study methods: Amplification from reference gene primers served as the basis for estimated nucleated cell counts. Sequencing was performed with immunoSEQ multiplex PCR; in TCRdb, only in-frame clones are kept and a portion is missing. That table furnishes V, J and clone size, whereas the DNA furnished D and trimming. The sample shows tens of thousands of clones, over 80% of them seen only once. The V segment lost 3 bases and the J segment 10 bases; nucleotides outside the gene matches: 2. CDR1 and CDR2 from the germline V gene are GTSNPN and SVGIG (reference sequence). This CDR3 is 12 amino acids long.

The clonotype originates from a human donor in a cohort sampled during active COVID-19. The genes are TRBV30 and TRBJ1-6, with 8 bases aligning to TRBD1. Specimen: peripheral blood. The CDR3 protein is CAWRQGGSPLHF. In nucleotides, the CDR3 is TGTGCCTGGAGACAGGGGGGGTCACCCCTCCACTTT.